What follows is one T cell receptor (beta chain) and its context. The sample originates from a study of blood T cell repertoires in COVID-19. Assay used: immunoSEQ multiplex PCR; TCRdb lists only in-frame clones, some missing. The table includes roughly 330,000 clones, around 82% detected once. Germline CDR1 MNHEY, CDR2 SMNVEV (reference sequence). The J segment lost 7 bases and the V segment lost 5 bases, leaving 10 bases of the junction unmatched. CDR3 size: 15 residues. The sequenced sample was peripheral blood. The source of this sequence is a woman in her fifties or sixties with acute or convalescent COVID-19. The chain uses TRBV27 and TRBJ1-5, with TRBD1 matching over 8 bases. The CDR3 protein is CASSLFRGRGQPQHF. As DNA, the CDR3 is TGTGCCAGCAGTCTGTTCAGGGGGCGCGGGCAGCCCCAGCATTTT.